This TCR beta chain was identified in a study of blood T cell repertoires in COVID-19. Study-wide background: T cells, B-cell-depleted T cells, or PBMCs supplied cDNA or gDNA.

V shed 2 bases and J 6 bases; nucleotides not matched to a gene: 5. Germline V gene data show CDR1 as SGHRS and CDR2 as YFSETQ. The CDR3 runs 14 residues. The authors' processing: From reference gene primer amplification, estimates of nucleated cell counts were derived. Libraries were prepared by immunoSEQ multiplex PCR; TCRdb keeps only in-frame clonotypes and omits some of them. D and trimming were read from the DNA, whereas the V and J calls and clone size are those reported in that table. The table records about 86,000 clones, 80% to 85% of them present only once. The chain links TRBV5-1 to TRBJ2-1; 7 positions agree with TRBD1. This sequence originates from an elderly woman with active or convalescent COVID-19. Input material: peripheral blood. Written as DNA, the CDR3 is TGCGCCAGCAGCTTTGGACAGGAGATCAATGAGCAGTTCTTC. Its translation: CASSFGQEINEQFF.